Below, one T cell receptor beta chain is given with its context. Its antigen is unidentified. Germline CDR1 and CDR2: MDHEN and SYDVKM. This CDR3 region has 13 residues. The data stem from a study of CXCR3-negative and CXCR3-positive naive CD8 T cells. Study summary: Sequencing yielded approximately 150 million TRB reads, roughly 1.5 +/- 0.3 million per library. Study findings and constraints: Relative to CXCR3-negative naive cells, CXCR3-positive naive cells had more hydrophobic TRB CDR3s.

5' RACE that incorporated UMI labels was used to prepare the TRB cDNA libraries. TCRdb reprocessed the 5' RACE reads and keeps a single row for each CDR3 protein, giving no DNA. The sample shows around 150,000 distinct CDR3 sequences, and 0.41% sits with its ten largest clones. The sorting of each CD8+ T cell subset was done in triplicate, at roughly 300,000 cells each. CD45RO-CCR7+CD27+CD95- defined naive CD8+ T cells. The sample taken for sequencing was naive CXCR3+ CD8+ T cells from blood. Described subset: CD45RO-CCR7+CD27+CD95- naive CD8+ T cells expressing CXCR3 (TNR3+). This TCR came from a human donor in good health. Some clones in this sample may be carry-over from other donors' samples. The chain links TRBV28 to TRBJ2-4. The CDR3 loop reads CASCRIAKNIQYF.